This TCR beta chain was retrieved from a study of shared clonotypes between healthy human individuals. Study-wide background: CD4 naive cells filled three plates per donor, CD4 memory three, CD8 naive two and CD8 memory one. Study-wide results and limits: It was the non-shared clonotypes that had lower generation probabilities than clonotypes shared by all four donors.

To note about this clone: Its antigen remains unidentified.

Per germline, CDR1 MDHEN and CDR2 SYDVKM. This CDR3 has 15 amino acids. V dropped 5 bases and J dropped 0 bases, with 14 bases sitting between them. Naive CD8 cells, CD45RO-negative and positively selected for CCR7, excluded terminally differentiated effector memory CD45RA+ cells. Free of recent acute infections or vaccinations, the donors were healthy HIV-negative adults. Using immunoSEQ multiplex PCR, the repertoire was profiled, and TCRdb retains in-frame clones only, with some absent. The data contain hundreds of thousands of clones, about 95% of them seen just once; the ten biggest clones take up 0.1% to 0.11%.

The chain has TRBV28 and TRBJ2-7; D perhaps matches TRBD1 (6 bases). This clonotype was sampled from a woman aged 30 to 39 in good health. Material: naive CD8+ T cells sorted from blood. CDR3 region: CASSVPRDNSYEQYF. The CDR3 nucleotides are TGTGCCAGCAGTGTCCCCCGGGACAACTCCTACGAGCAGTACTTC.